A single sample is the source of the 14 T cell receptor beta chains below, sequenced in a study of blood T cell repertoires in COVID-19. Sequencing used immunoSEQ multiplex PCR; TCRdb keeps in-frame clones, though not all of them. The table lists about 160,000 clones, around 80% of them singletons, with roughly 18% in the top ten. The specimen sequenced was peripheral blood. The receptors come from a woman of 80 years or more with acute or convalescent COVID-19.

This clone was detected a few times. The chain links TRBV12-5 to TRBJ2-7; TRBD1 matches 8 bases. Per the germline V gene, CDR1 is LGHNT and CDR2 is FRNRAP. The CDR3 length is 15 residues. The ends lost 6 bases at V and 1 base at J; junction bases unmatched: 8. This CDR3 reads CASGRVRDRSYEQYF. In DNA form, the CDR3 reads TGTGCTAGTGGCCGGGTCCGGGACAGGTCCTACGAGCAGTACTTC. The full variable domain, in which reference TRBV12-5 and TRBJ2-7 provide the parts outside the CDR3, is DARVTQTPRHKVTEMGQEVTMRCQPILGHNTVFWYRQTMMQGLELLAYFRNRAPLDDSGMPKDRFSAEMPDATLATLKIQPSEPRDSAVYFCASGRVRDRSYEQYFGPGTRLTVT.

This chain joins TRBV5-4 and TRBJ2-5; D is ambiguous. Per the germline V gene, CDR1 is SGHNT and CDR2 is YYREEE (reference sequence). The CDR3 totals 12 residues. The V end was cut by 3 bases, the J end by 4 bases, with 7 bases between. The CDR3 coding sequence is TGTGCCAGCAGCTCACAGAGAGAGACCCAGTACTTC. Protein: CASSSQRETQYF.

In DNA form, the CDR3 reads TGTGCCAGCAGCCCCACGACCCGGGACAGGGGGGTTCTCACCTACGAGCAGTACTTC. Its translation is CASSPTTRDRGVLTYEQYF. The chain carries TRBV5-6 and TRBJ2-7; TRBD1 matches at 11 bases. The CDR3 totals 19 residues. The germline gives CDR1 SGHDT, CDR2 YYEEEE. Trimming took 4 bases from V and 2 from J; bases not matched to a gene: 17.

The sample holds one count of this clone. The rearrangement links TRBV5-1 to TRBJ2-2; 8 bases fit TRBD2. The CDR3 consists of 14 residues. Germline CDR1 reads SGHRS; CDR2 reads YFSETQ. Trimming removed 6 bases from V and 6 bases from J; junction bases left unmatched: 7. CDR3 sequence (DNA): TGCGCCAGCACGGGACTAGACGTCTCCGGGGAGCTGTTTTTT. Protein sequence: CASTGLDVSGELFF.

V and J are TRBV30 and TRBJ2-7; 10 nucleotides agree with TRBD1. The junction had 3 bases not matched to a gene; V was cut back by 1 base and J by 3 bases. Germline-derived CDR1 and CDR2 are GTSNPN and SVGIG (reference sequence). The CDR3 is made up of 14 amino acids. CDR3 in amino acids: CAWSEGQGGYEQYF. The DNA for the CDR3 is TGTGCCTGGAGTGAAGGACAGGGGGGCTACGAGCAGTACTTC.

The chain employs TRBV18 and TRBJ2-7; D may be TRBD2 (6 bases). The CDR3 consists of 17 residues. Per the germline V gene, CDR1 is KGHSH and CDR2 is LQKENI. V was clipped by 1 base and J by 3 bases, with 19 bases between them. CDR3 sequence reads: CASSPLAGTEGLYEQYF. DNA of the CDR3: TGTGCCAGCTCACCACTTGCGGGGACCGAGGGCCTCTACGAGCAGTACTTC.

V gene TRBV3-1 (or the pseudogene TRBV3-2) combines with J gene TRBJ1-2, with D tentatively TRBD1 (6 bases). Trimming cost V 1 base and J 4 bases, with 16 bases left between them. Germline CDR1 reads LGHDT; CDR2 reads YNNKEL (reference sequence). The CDR3 is 16 residues long. CDR3 nucleotides: TGTGCCAGCAGCCAAGCCCGCAGGGGTGGCGGCTATGGCTACACCTTC. This gives the protein CASSQARRGGGYGYTF.

This chain connects TRBV7-2 to TRBJ2-3; 7 bases are a match to TRBD2. Germline V gene sequence: CDR1 SGHTA, CDR2 FQGNSA. V dropped 1 base and J dropped 6; count of bases not matched to a gene: 4. There are 14 residues in the CDR3. The CDR3 DNA reads as TGTGCCAGCAGCTTAGGGACTAGAGGTGATACGCAGTATTTT. This encodes CASSLGTRGDTQYF.

This chain connects TRBV7-9 to TRBJ2-2; 11 nucleotides line up with TRBD1. CDR1 and CDR2 from the germline V gene are SEHNR and FQNEAQ (reference sequence). CDR3 size: 16 residues. Trimming cost V 3 bases and J 4 bases; bases outside gene matches: 4. CDR3 sequence: CASSLRTGGGTGELFF. In nucleotides, the CDR3 is TGTGCCAGCAGCTTGAGGACAGGGGGCGGCACCGGGGAGCTGTTTTTT.

The chain joins TRBV20-1 to TRBJ1-3; TRBD1 might be the D (6 bases). With 3 bases removed from V and 0 bases from J, the gap between germline ends came to 12 bases. Per germline, CDR1 DFQATT and CDR2 SNEGSKA (reference sequence). This CDR3 region has 15 residues. Here the CDR3 DNA reads TGCAGTGCTAGTGGACAGCTCAGCTCTGGAAACACCATATATTTT. Encoded protein: CSASGQLSSGNTIYF.

The V call is TRBV19, the J call TRBJ2-5; 7 bases match TRBD2. Germline V gene sequence: CDR1 LNHDA, CDR2 SQIVND (reference sequence). V lost 7 bases, J lost 5 bases, and 7 bases stayed unmatched. The length of the CDR3 is 13 residues. CDR3 bases: TGTGCCAGTACCAGAAGCGGGACCGAGACCCAGTACTTC. The encoded protein is CASTRSGTETQYF. The entire variable domain, with the rest obtained from reference TRBV19 and TRBJ2-5, is as follows: DGGITQSPKYLFRKEGQNVTLSCEQNLNHDAMYWYRQDPGQGLRLIYYSQIVNDFQKGDIAEGYSVSREKKESFPLTVTSAQKNPTAFYLCASTRSGTETQYFGPGTRLLVL.

The chain carries TRBV6-5 and TRBJ2-7; D might be TRBD2 (5 bases). CDR1 and CDR2 (germline): MNHEY, SVGAGI. The length of the CDR3 is 13 residues. Trimming took 7 bases from V and 2 from J, leaving 12 bases between them. The CDR3 here is CASKRPGTYEQYF. CDR3 nucleotide sequence: TGTGCCAGCAAGCGGCCAGGCACCTACGAGCAGTACTTC.

The chain joins TRBV18 to TRBJ2-5; tentative D call: TRBD2 (5 bases). V was trimmed by 6 bases and J by 2 bases, leaving 13 bases between them. The CDR3 contains 14 residues. Germline lookup yields CDR1 KGHSH and CDR2 LQKENI. CDR3 coding DNA: TGTGCCAGCTCTGGTCGGACTTCTCAAGAGACCCAGTACTTC. Its protein product is CASSGRTSQETQYF.

The chain links TRBV2 to TRBJ1-2; D gene uncertain. The CDR3 runs 15 residues. V lost 4 bases and J 6 bases, leaving 18 bases between the germline ends. The V gene's germline CDR1 is SNHLY and CDR2 FYNNEI. CDR3 in amino acids: CASSVENFGIHGYTF. CDR3 bases: TGTGCCAGCAGTGTAGAAAATTTCGGGATTCATGGCTACACCTTC.